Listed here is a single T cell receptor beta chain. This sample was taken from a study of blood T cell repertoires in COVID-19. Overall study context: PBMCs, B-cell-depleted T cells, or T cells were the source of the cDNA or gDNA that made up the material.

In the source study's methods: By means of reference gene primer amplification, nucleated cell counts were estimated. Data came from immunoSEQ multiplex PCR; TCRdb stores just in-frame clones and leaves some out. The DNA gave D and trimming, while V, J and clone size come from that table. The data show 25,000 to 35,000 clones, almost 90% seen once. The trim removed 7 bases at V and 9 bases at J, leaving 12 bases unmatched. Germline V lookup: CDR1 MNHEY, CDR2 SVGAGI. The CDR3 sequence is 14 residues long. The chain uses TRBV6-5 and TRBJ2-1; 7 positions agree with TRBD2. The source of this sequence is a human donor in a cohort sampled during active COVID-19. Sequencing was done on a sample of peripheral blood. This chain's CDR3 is CASMGYPSGGEQFF. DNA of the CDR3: TGTGCCAGCATGGGGTACCCCTCGGGGGGTGAGCAGTTCTTC.